This is a list of T cell receptor beta chains from one sample in a study of shared T cell receptors in the human thymus. Sequencing was performed with immunoSEQ multiplex PCR; in TCRdb, only in-frame clones are kept and a portion is missing. The sample records some 700,000 clones, 80% to 90% being singletons. These sequences were also reported in another study, on human thymus T cells.

Input material: thymocytes. The receptors come from a girl in the first two years of life with a congenital heart defect. The CDR3 runs from the conserved cysteine through the conserved F or W. D genes are given only for firm matches. A clone size is listed for some rows: how often the clone was seen (once, few, many), or a class if it is expanded.

D gene: TRBD1
V gene: TRBV14
clone size: -
J gene: TRBJ1-1
CDR3 length: 16
CDR3 DNA: TGTGCCAGCAGCGTACGGGACAGTTGGATTGACGCTGAAGCTTTCTTT
CDR3 protein: CASSVRDSWIDAEAFF

D gene: -
V gene: TRBV7-2
clone size: once
J gene: TRBJ1-1
CDR3 length: 16
CDR3 DNA: TGTGCCAGCAGCTTAGTATCGGGTATCAGGAACACTGAAGCTTTCTTT
CDR3 protein: CASSLVSGIRNTEAFF

D gene: TRBD1
V gene: TRBV27
clone size: -
J gene: TRBJ1-5
CDR3 length: 18
CDR3 DNA: TGTGCCAGCAGTTTTTACGGCTTTGACAGGGTGGGCAATCAGCCCCAGCATTTT
CDR3 protein: CASSFYGFDRVGNQPQHF

D gene: TRBD1
V gene: TRBV27
clone size: few
J gene: TRBJ1-6
CDR3 length: 20
CDR3 DNA: TGTGCCAGCAGTTCCCACTCCCCGAAATTGTTAAGGACAGGGAATTCACCCCTCCACTTT
CDR3 protein: CASSSHSPKLLRTGNSPLHF

D gene: TRBD2
V gene: TRBV5-4
clone size: -
J gene: TRBJ2-1
CDR3 length: 16
CDR3 DNA: TGTGCCAGCAGCCGGGGACTAGCGGGGGGGCAAGGTGAGCAGTTCTTC
CDR3 protein: CASSRGLAGGQGEQFF

D gene: TRBD1
V gene: TRBV28
clone size: -
J gene: TRBJ1-2
CDR3 length: 16
CDR3 DNA: TGTGCCAGCAGTTCGCCATACGTGGACAGGCTCAATGGCTACACCTTC
CDR3 protein: CASSSPYVDRLNGYTF

D gene: TRBD2
V gene: TRBV4-1
clone size: -
J gene: TRBJ2-2
CDR3 length: 20
CDR3 DNA: TGCGCCAGCAGCCAAGAGAGTAGCGGGGGGGCGGTCCAGGGGACCGGGGAGCTGTTTTTT
CDR3 protein: CASSQESSGGAVQGTGELFF

D gene: -
V gene: TRBV21-1
clone size: -
J gene: TRBJ1-4
CDR3 length: 12
CDR3 DNA: TGTGCCAGCAGCAAGAATCGGGAAAAACTGTTTTTT
CDR3 protein: CASSKNREKLFF

D gene: TRBD1
V gene: TRBV20-1
clone size: -
J gene: TRBJ1-2
CDR3 length: 9
CDR3 DNA: TGCAGGGACAGGGATGGCTACACCTTC
CDR3 protein: CRDRDGYTF

D gene: TRBD1
V gene: TRBV5-4
clone size: -
J gene: TRBJ2-1
CDR3 length: 20
CDR3 DNA: TGTGCCAGCAGCTTGGGTCCCTATGACAGGGACCCGTCAAGGAACGATGAGCAGTTCTTC
CDR3 protein: CASSLGPYDRDPSRNDEQFF

D gene: TRBD1
V gene: TRBV6-4
clone size: -
J gene: TRBJ1-2
CDR3 length: 15
CDR3 DNA: TGTGCCAGCAGTGTACGCCGGGACAGTCCCTATGGCTACACCTTC
CDR3 protein: CASSVRRDSPYGYTF

D gene: -
V gene: TRBV27
clone size: -
J gene: TRBJ1-2
CDR3 length: 17
CDR3 DNA: TGTGCCAGCAGTCCCCTCCGACAGGTGGCTCACAACTATGGCTACACCTTC
CDR3 protein: CASSPLRQVAHNYGYTF

D gene: TRBD1
V gene: TRBV19
clone size: -
J gene: TRBJ2-7
CDR3 length: 17
CDR3 DNA: TGTGCCAGTAGCCTATTCTCCGGGACAGGGGACTCCTACGAGCAGTACTTC
CDR3 protein: CASSLFSGTGDSYEQYF

D gene: TRBD1
V gene: TRBV19
clone size: once
J gene: TRBJ2-1
CDR3 length: 14
CDR3 DNA: TGTGCCTCTACACAGGGGAGCTCCTACAATGAGCAGTTCTTC
CDR3 protein: CASTQGSSYNEQFF

D gene: -
V gene: TRBV4-1
clone size: -
J gene: TRBJ1-1
CDR3 length: 16
CDR3 DNA: TGCGCCAGCAGCCAAGAATCCAGGGTCGGGAACACTGAAGCTTTCTTT
CDR3 protein: CASSQESRVGNTEAFF

D gene: -
V gene: TRBV27
clone size: -
J gene: TRBJ2-7
CDR3 length: 13
CDR3 DNA: TGTGCCAGCAGTCGGACAGTTTACTACGAGCAGTACTTC
CDR3 protein: CASSRTVYYEQYF

D gene: -
V gene: TRBV5-4
clone size: -
J gene: TRBJ1-1
CDR3 length: 13
CDR3 DNA: TGTGCCAGCAGCTTGGATGGGCAGGGTTTGGCTTTCTTT
CDR3 protein: CASSLDGQGLAFF

D gene: -
V gene: TRBV27
clone size: few
J gene: TRBJ2-2
CDR3 length: 16
CDR3 DNA: TGTGCCAGCAGCCAAAGGGGAGGATTGGGCACCGGGGAGCTGTTTTTT
CDR3 protein: CASSQRGGLGTGELFF

D gene: -
V gene: TRBV14
clone size: -
J gene: TRBJ2-7
CDR3 length: 16
CDR3 DNA: TGTGCCAGCAGCCTCGGTCCGACAGCTGAGACCTACGAGCAGTACTTC
CDR3 protein: CASSLGPTAETYEQYF

D gene: TRBD1
V gene: TRBV6-1
clone size: -
J gene: TRBJ1-6
CDR3 length: 15
CDR3 DNA: TGTGCCAGCAGTGCGCGGACAGGGTTATCTTCACCCCTCCACTTT
CDR3 protein: CASSARTGLSSPLHF

D gene: -
V gene: TRBV4-1
clone size: -
J gene: TRBJ2-7
CDR3 length: 14
CDR3 DNA: TGCGCCAGCAGCCAAGGTCACAACTCCTACGAGCAGTACTTC
CDR3 protein: CASSQGHNSYEQYF

D gene: -
V gene: TRBV18
clone size: -
J gene: TRBJ1-2
CDR3 length: 13
CDR3 DNA: TGTGCCAGCTGTCCCGACAGGAGCTATGGCTACACCTTC
CDR3 protein: CASCPDRSYGYTF

D gene: TRBD1
V gene: TRBV4-1
clone size: -
J gene: TRBJ1-5
CDR3 length: 21
CDR3 DNA: TGCGCCAGCAGCCAAGCGCTGCACCGGGACAGGGAATATAATAGCAATCAGCCCCAGCATTTT
CDR3 protein: CASSQALHRDREYNSNQPQHF